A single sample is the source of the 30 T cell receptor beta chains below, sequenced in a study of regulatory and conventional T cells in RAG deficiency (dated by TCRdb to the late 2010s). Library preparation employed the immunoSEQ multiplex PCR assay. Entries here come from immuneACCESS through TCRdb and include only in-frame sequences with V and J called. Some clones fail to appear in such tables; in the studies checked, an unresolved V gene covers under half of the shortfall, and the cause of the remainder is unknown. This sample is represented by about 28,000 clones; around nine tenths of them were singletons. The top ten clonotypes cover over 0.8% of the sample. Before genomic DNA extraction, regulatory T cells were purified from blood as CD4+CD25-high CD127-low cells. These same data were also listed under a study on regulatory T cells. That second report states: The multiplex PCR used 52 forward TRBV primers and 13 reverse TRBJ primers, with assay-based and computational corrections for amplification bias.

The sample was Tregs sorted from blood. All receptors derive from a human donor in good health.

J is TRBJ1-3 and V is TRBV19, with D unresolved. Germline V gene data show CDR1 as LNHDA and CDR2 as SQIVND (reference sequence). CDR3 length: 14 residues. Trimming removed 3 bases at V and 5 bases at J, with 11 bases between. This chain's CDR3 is CASSIRGGRNTIYF. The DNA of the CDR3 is TGTGCCAGTAGTATCCGCGGAGGGAGAAACACCATATATTTT.

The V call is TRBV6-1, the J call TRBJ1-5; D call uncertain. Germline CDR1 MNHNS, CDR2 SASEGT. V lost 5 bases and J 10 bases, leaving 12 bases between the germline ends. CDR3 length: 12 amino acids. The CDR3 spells CASSRRFSPQHF. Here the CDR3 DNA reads TGTGCCAGCAGTAGAAGATTCAGCCCCCAGCATTTT.

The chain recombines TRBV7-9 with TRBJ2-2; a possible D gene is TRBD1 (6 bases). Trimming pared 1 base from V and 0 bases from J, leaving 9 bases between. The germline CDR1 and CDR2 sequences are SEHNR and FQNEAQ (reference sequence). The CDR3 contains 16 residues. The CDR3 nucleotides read TGTGCCAGCAGCTTAGATTCAGGGGCGAACACCGGGGAGCTGTTTTTT. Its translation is CASSLDSGANTGELFF.

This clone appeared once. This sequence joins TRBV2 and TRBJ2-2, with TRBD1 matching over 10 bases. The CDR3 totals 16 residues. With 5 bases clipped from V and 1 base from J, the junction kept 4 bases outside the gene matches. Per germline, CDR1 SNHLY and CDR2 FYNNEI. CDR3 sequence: CASSTGTGENTGELFF. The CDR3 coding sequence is TGTGCCAGCAGTACCGGGACAGGGGAGAACACCGGGGAGCTGTTTTTT.

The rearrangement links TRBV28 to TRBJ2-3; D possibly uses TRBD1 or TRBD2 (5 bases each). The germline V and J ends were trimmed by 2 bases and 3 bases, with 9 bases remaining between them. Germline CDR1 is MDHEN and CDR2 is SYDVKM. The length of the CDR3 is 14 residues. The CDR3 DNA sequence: TGTGCCAGCAGTTTAAGAGGGGCGACAGATACGCAGTATTTT. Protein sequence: CASSLRGATDTQYF.

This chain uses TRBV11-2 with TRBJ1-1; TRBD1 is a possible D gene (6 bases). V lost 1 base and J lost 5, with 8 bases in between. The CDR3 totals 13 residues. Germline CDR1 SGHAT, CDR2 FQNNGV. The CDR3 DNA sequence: TGTGCCAGCAGCTTAGGGGGGCCTACTGAAGCTTTCTTT. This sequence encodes CASSLGGPTEAFF.

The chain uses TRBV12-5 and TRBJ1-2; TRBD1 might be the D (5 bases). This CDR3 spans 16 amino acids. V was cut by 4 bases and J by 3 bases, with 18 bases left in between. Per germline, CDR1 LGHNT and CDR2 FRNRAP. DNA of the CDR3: TGTGCTAGTGGTTCGTCCAGGGTAGCCCTAGACTATGGCTACACCTTC. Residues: CASGSSRVALDYGYTF.

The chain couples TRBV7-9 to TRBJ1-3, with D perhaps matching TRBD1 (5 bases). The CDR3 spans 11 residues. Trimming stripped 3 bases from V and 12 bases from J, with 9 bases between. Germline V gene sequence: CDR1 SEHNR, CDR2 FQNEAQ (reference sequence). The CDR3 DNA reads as TGTGCCAGCAGCTTGCAGGGAGACATATATTTT. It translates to CASSLQGDIYF.

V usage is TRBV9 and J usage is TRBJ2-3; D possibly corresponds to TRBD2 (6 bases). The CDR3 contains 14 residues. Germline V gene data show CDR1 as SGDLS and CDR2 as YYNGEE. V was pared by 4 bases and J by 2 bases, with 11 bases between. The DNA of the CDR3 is TGTGCCAGCAGCCTCGGGAGTTTCACAGATACGCAGTATTTT. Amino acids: CASSLGSFTDTQYF.

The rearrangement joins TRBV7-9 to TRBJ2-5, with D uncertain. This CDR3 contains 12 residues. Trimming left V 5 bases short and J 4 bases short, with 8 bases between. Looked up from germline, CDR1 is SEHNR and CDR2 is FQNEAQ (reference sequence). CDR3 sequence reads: CASSRTPETQYF. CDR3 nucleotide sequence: TGTGCCAGCAGCAGAACCCCAGAGACCCAGTACTTC.

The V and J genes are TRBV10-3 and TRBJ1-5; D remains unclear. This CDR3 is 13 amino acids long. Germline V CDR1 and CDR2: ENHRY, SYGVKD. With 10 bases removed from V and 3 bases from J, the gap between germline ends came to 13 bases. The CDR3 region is CATKAGDNQPQHF. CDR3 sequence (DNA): TGTGCCACTAAGGCCGGGGACAATCAGCCCCAGCATTTT.

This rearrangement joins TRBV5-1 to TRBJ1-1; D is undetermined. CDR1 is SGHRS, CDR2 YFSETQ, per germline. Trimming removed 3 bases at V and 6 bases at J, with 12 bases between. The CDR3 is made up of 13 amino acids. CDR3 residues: CASSSADLSEAFF. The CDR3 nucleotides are TGCGCCAGCAGCTCTGCTGATCTGTCTGAAGCTTTCTTT.

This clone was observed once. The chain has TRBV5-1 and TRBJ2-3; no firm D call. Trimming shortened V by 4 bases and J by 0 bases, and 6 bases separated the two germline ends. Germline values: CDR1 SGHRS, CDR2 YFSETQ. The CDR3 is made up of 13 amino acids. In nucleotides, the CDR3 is TGCGCCAGCAGCCTACTGAGCACAGATACGCAGTATTTT. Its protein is CASSLLSTDTQYF.

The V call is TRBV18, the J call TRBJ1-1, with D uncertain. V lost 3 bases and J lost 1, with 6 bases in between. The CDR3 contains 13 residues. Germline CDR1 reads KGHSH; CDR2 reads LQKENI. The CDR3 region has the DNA TGTGCCAGCTCACCCCGGGGGAACACTGAAGCTTTCTTT. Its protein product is CASSPRGNTEAFF.

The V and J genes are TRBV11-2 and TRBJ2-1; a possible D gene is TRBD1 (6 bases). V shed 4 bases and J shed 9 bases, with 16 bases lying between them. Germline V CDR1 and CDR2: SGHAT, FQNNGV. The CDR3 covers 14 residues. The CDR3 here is CASSYGPEGGEQFF. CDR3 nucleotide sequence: TGTGCCAGCAGCTACGGACCTGAAGGGGGTGAGCAGTTCTTC.

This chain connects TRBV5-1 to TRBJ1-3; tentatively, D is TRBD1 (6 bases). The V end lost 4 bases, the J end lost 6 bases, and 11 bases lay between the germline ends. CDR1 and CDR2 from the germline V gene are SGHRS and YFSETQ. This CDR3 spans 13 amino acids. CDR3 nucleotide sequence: TGCGCCAGCAGCCCACGGGGGGCAAACACCATATATTTT. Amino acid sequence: CASSPRGANTIYF.

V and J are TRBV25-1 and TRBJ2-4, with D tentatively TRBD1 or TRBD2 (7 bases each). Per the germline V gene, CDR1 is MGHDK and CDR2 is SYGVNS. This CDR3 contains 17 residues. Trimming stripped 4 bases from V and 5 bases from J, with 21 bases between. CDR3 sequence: CASSASSGRGLENIQYF. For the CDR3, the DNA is TGTGCCAGCAGTGCCTCTTCGGGGAGGGGGCTGGAAAACATTCAGTACTTC.

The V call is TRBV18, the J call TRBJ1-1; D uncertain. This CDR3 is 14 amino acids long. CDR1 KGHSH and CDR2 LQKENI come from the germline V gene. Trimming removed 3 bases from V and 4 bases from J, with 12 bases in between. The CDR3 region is CASSPPSRSTEAFF. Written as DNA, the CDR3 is TGTGCCAGCTCACCCCCGTCCAGGTCCACTGAAGCTTTCTTT.

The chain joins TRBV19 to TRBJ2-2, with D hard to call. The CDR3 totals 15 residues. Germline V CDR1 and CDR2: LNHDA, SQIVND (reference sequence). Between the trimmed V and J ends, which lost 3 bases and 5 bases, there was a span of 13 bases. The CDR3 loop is CASSIWSRRTGELFF. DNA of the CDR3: TGTGCCAGTAGTATTTGGTCCAGGCGAACCGGGGAGCTGTTTTTT.

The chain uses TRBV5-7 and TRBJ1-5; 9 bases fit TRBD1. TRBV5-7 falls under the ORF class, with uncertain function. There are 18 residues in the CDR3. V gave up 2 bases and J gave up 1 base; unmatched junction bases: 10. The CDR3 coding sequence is TGTGCCAGCAGCTTAGGGACAGGGCATCACACAAGCAATCAGCCCCAGCATTTT. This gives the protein CASSLGTGHHTSNQPQHF.

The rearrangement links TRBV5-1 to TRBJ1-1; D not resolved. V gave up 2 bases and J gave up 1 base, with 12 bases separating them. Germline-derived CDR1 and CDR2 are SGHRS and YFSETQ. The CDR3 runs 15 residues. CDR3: CASSFPGPKNTEAFF. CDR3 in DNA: TGCGCCAGCAGCTTCCCCGGGCCCAAGAACACTGAAGCTTTCTTT.

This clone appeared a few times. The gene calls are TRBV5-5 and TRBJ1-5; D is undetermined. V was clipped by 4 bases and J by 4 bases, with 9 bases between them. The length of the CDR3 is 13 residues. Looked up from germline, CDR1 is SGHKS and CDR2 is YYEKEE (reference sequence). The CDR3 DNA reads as TGTGCCAGCAGCCCATTACCAAATCAGCCCCAGCATTTT. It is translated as CASSPLPNQPQHF.

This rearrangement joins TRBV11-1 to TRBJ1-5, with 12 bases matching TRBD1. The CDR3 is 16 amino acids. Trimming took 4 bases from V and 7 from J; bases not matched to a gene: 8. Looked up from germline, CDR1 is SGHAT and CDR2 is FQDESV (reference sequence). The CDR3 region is CASSSGTGGAGQPQHF. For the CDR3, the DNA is TGTGCCAGCAGCTCGGGGACAGGGGGCGCGGGGCAGCCCCAGCATTTT.

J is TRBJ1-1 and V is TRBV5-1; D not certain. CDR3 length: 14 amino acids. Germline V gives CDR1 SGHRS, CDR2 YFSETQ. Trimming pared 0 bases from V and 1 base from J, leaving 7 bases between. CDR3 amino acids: CASSLGEPNTEAFF. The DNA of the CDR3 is TGCGCCAGCAGCTTGGGTGAGCCGAACACTGAAGCTTTCTTT. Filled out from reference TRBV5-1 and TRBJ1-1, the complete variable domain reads KAGVTQTPRYLIKTRGQQVTLSCSPISGHRSVSWYQQTPGQGLQFLFEYFSETQRNKGNFPGRFSGRQFSNSRSEMNVSTLELGDSALYLCASSLGEPNTEAFFGQGTRLTVV.

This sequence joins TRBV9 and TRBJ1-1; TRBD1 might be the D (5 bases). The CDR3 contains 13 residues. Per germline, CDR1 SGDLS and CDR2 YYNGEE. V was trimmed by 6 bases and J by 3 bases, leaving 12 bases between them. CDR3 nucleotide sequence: TGTGCCAGCAACAGGCAGGGAGACACTGAAGCTTTCTTT. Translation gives CASNRQGDTEAFF.

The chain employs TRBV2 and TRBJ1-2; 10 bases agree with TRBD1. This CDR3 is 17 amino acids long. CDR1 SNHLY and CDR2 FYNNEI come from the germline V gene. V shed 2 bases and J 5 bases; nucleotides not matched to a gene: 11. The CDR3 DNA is TGTGCCAGCAGTGAATGGGTGGTTGGACAGGGGGTTTATGGCTACACCTTC. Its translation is CASSEWVVGQGVYGYTF.

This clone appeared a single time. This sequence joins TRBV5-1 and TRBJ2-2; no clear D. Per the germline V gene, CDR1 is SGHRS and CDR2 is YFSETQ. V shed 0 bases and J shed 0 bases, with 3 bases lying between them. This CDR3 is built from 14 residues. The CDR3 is CASSLASNTGELFF. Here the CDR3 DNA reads TGCGCCAGCAGCTTGGCTTCGAACACCGGGGAGCTGTTTTTT.

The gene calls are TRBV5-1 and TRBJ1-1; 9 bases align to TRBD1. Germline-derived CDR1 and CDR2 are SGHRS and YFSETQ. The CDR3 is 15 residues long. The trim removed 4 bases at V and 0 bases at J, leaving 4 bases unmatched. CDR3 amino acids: CASSPRTGVNTEAFF. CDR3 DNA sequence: TGCGCCAGCAGCCCAAGGACAGGGGTGAACACTGAAGCTTTCTTT.

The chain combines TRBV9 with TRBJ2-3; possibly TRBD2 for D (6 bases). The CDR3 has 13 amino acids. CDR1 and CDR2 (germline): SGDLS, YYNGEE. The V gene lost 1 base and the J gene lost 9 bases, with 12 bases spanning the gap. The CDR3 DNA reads TGTGCCAGCAGCGTACGAGTGGAGGGGACGCAGTATTTT. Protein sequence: CASSVRVEGTQYF.

CDR3 sequence reads: CASGLGQVNTEAFF. DNA of the CDR3: TGTGCTAGTGGTCTGGGACAGGTCAACACTGAAGCTTTCTTT. This chain links TRBV12-5 with TRBJ1-1; TRBD1 matches at 8 bases. The CDR3 is made up of 14 amino acids. J lost 2 bases, V lost 5 bases, and 4 bases had no gene match. The germline V gene encodes CDR1 LGHNT and CDR2 FRNRAP.